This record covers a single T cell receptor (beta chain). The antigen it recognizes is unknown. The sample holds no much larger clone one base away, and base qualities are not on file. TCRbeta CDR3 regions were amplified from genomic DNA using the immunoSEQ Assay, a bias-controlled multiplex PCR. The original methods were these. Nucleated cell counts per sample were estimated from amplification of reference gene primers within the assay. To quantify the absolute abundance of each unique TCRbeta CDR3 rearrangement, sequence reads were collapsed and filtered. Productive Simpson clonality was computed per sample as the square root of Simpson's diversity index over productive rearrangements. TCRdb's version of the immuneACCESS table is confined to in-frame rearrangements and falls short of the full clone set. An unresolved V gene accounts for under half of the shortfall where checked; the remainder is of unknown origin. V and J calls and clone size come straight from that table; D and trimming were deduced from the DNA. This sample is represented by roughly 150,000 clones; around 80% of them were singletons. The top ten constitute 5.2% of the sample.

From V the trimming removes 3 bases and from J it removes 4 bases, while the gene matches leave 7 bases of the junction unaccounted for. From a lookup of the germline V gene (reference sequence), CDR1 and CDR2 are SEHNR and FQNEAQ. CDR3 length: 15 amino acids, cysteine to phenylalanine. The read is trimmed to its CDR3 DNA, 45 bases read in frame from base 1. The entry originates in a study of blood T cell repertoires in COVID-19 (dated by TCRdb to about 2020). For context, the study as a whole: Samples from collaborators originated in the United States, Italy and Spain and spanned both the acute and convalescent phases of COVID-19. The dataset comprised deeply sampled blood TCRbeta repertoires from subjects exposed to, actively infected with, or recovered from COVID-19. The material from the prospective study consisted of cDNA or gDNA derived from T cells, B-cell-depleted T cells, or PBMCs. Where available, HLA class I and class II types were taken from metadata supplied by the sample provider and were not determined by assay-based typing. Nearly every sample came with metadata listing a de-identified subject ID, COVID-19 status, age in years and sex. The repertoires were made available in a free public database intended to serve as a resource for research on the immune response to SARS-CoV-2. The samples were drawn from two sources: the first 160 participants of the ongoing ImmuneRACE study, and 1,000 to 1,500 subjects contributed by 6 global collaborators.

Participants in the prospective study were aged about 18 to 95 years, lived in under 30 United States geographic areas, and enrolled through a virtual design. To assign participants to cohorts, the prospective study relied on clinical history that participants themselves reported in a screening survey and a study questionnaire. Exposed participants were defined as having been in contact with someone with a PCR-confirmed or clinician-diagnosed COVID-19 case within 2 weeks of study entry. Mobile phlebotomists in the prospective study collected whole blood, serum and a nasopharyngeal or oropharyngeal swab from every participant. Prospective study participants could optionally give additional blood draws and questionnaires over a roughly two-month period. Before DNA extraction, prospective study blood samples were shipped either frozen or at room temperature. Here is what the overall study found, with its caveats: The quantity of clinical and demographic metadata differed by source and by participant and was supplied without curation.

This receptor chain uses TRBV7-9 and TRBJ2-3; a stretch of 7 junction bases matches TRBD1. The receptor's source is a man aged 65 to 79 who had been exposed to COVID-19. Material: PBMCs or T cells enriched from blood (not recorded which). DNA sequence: TGTGCCAGCAGCTTTAGACTAACAGGGGCAGATACGCAGTATTTT. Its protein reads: CASSFRLTGADTQYF.